These T cell receptor beta chains were read from a single sample in a study of cytomegalovirus exposure and HLA in healthy donors. Repertoires were generated with immunoSEQ multiplex PCR, while TCRdb's copy carries only in-frame clones and drops some. The data hold about 160,000 clones, with around four fifths observed a single time. Material: PBMCs. The receptors originated from a female donor in good health and CMV-seronegative. The CDR3 runs from the conserved cysteine through the conserved F or W. Fields, in order: V gene, clone size, D gene, J gene, CDR3 DNA, CDR3 protein. A D gene is named only where the DNA matches it firmly. Not all rows give a size; the values are once, few, many and, for expanded clones, a class.

TRBV29-1	few	TRBD2	TRBJ2-1	TGCAGCGTTGACACTAGCGGGGGGGCGAATGAGCAGTTCTTC	CSVDTSGGANEQFF
TRBV30	few	-	TRBJ1-2	TGTGCCGGCCACCGGAGTTCTAACTATGGCTACACCTTC	CAGHRSSNYGYTF
TRBV19	-	-	TRBJ2-7	TGTGCCAGTAACGGAGGTACAGCTTACGAGCAGTACTTC	CASNGGTAYEQYF
TRBV4-2	-	TRBD2	TRBJ2-2	TGTGCCAGCAGCCCCAGGAGCGGGAGGTCGGAAACCGGGGAGCTGTTTTTT	CASSPRSGRSETGELFF
TRBV9	-	TRBD2	TRBJ2-3	TGTGCCAGCAGCGTAGTGGGTAGCGGGAGCACAGATACGCAGTATTTT	CASSVVGSGSTDTQYF
TRBV27	few	-	TRBJ2-7	TGTGCCAGCAGGCCAAACCCCAGACAGAGCTCCTACGAGCAGTACTTC	CASRPNPRQSSYEQYF
TRBV28	-	-	TRBJ2-5	TGTGCCAGCAGTAGAATGGGACTGCTAGTAGAGACCCAGTACTTC	CASSRMGLLVETQYF
TRBV9	-	TRBD2	TRBJ2-7	TGTGCCAGCAGCGTAGAGGCTAGCGGCATCACCCCCTACGAGCAGTACTTC	CASSVEASGITPYEQYF
TRBV9	-	TRBD2	TRBJ2-7	TGTGCCAGCAGCGGCGGGACTAGCGGACAAAGGGGGGAGCAGTACTTC	CASSGGTSGQRGEQYF
TRBV7-8	-	TRBD1	TRBJ1-2	TGTGCTAGCAGCCATCTCCTTTTCGGGACAGGTGATCGGTATGGCTACACCTTC	CASSHLLFGTGDRYGYTF
TRBV30	-	-	TRBJ1-5	TGTGCCTGGAGTTCGAGTTTGAATCAGCCCCAGCATTTT	CAWSSSLNQPQHF
TRBV5-8	few	TRBD1	TRBJ2-7	TGTGCCAGCAGCCGACAGGGTTTCTACGAGCAGTACTTC	CASSRQGFYEQYF
TRBV7-9	-	-	TRBJ1-5	TGTGCCAGCAGCTTATCTACAGGTTTTGAGCCCCAGCATTTT	CASSLSTGFEPQHF
TRBV5-1	once	-	TRBJ2-1	TGCGCCAGCAGCTTATCAACTAGCTCCTACAATGAGCAGTTCTTC	CASSLSTSSYNEQFF
TRBV5-1	few	-	TRBJ1-5	TGCGCCAGCAGCTGGGAGGGGGTTGAGCCCCAGCATTTT	CASSWEGVEPQHF
TRBV9	-	-	TRBJ1-1	TGTGCCAGCAGCCCCGAGGCGGGCGCTGAAGCTTTCTTT	CASSPEAGAEAFF
TRBV7-9	-	TRBD1	TRBJ2-2	TGTGCCAGCAGCTCACAGGGGGCGTCCGGGACCGGGGAGCTGTTTTTT	CASSSQGASGTGELFF
TRBV5-4	-	TRBD1	TRBJ2-7	TGTGCCAGCAGCTCCCGGGACAGGGGGTACGAGCAGTACTTC	CASSSRDRGYEQYF
TRBV5-4	-	-	TRBJ2-7	TGTGCCAGCAGCTTGGGAGGGGGGGGCCGCCCCTACGAGCAGTACTTC	CASSLGGGGRPYEQYF
TRBV2	-	-	TRBJ1-2	TGTGCCAGCAGTTCCTGGGCCTATGGCTACACCTTC	CASSSWAYGYTF
TRBV5-4	-	-	TRBJ2-5	TGTGCCAGCAGCTTGGCGGGACCTAGGACAGAGGCCCAGTACTTC	CASSLAGPRTEAQYF
TRBV7-9	few	-	TRBJ2-7	TGTGCCAGCAGCTTAGCGGGAGCCGACGAGCAGTACTTC	CASSLAGADEQYF
TRBV19	-	-	TRBJ1-5	TGTGCCAGTAGTATAATCTTGGGGCAGGGTAATCAGCCCCAGCATTTT	CASSIILGQGNQPQHF
TRBV5-1	few	TRBD2	TRBJ2-5	TGCGCCAGCAGCCTGATAGCGGGTTCCGAGACCCAGTACTTC	CASSLIAGSETQYF
TRBV19	-	-	TRBJ2-3	TGTGCCAGTAGTACCCAGGGAACAGATACGCAGTATTTT	CASSTQGTDTQYF